The 30 T cell receptor beta chains reported below all come from one sample, sequenced in a study of shared T cell receptors in the human thymus. Sequencing was performed with immunoSEQ multiplex PCR; in TCRdb, only in-frame clones are kept and a portion is missing. Seen here are hundreds of thousands of clones, approximately 87% observed once, and the top ten hold more than 0.009%. The sample also formed part of further work on human thymus T cells.

Sequencing used thymocytes. The receptors stem from a boy under three years old with a congenital heart defect.

CDR3: CASSQAVSLGVAGQETQYF. The CDR3 DNA sequence: TGTGCCAGCAGCCAAGCAGTTAGCTTGGGAGTAGCGGGGCAAGAGACCCAGTACTTC. The chain has TRBV4-2 and TRBJ2-5; 8 nucleotides line up with TRBD2. The V segment lost 1 base and the J segment 2 bases; nucleotides outside the gene matches: 15. Germline-derived CDR1 and CDR2 are LGHNA and YNFKEQ. This CDR3 has 19 residues.

This sequence joins TRBV7-9 and TRBJ2-7; a possible D gene is TRBD1 (6 bases). Germline V CDR1 and CDR2: SEHNR, FQNEAQ (reference sequence). This CDR3 is built from 13 residues. The V gene lost 6 bases and the J gene lost 3 bases, with 12 bases spanning the gap. CDR3 coding DNA: TGTGCCAGCAGTCCGGGACATGACTACGAGCAGTACTTC. As protein: CASSPGHDYEQYF.

In this sample, this clone turned up once. The CDR3 DNA is TGTGCCAGCAGTCCAGTAGGACGGGGTTACAATGAGCAGTTCTTC. Its protein is CASSPVGRGYNEQFF. The chain carries TRBV6-5 and TRBJ2-1; D possibly corresponds to TRBD2 (5 bases). V was cut by 5 bases and J by 4 bases, with 15 bases left in between. Germline V lookup: CDR1 MNHEY, CDR2 SVGAGI. The CDR3 is made up of 15 amino acids.

J is TRBJ2-2 and V is TRBV27, with 7 bases lining up with TRBD2. The germline CDR1 and CDR2 sequences are MNHEY and SMNVEV (reference sequence). With 6 bases clipped from V and 6 bases from J, the junction kept 10 bases outside the gene matches. This CDR3 comprises 15 residues. CDR3 coding DNA: TGTGCCAGCAGCCCGAGGGAGCGGGGCTCCGGGGAGCTGTTTTTT. Translation: CASSPRERGSGELFF.

This chain links TRBV5-1 with TRBJ1-4; 10 bases align to TRBD1. Germline CDR1 is SGHRS and CDR2 is YFSETQ. This CDR3 has 16 residues. The J segment lost 6 bases and the V segment lost 4 bases, leaving 9 bases of the junction unmatched. In DNA form, the CDR3 reads TGCGCCAGCAGCCAGGACAGGGGGAGGGCTGATGAAAAACTGTTTTTT. Amino acids: CASSQDRGRADEKLFF. Supplemented by reference TRBV5-1 and TRBJ1-4, the full variable domain reads KAGVTQTPRYLIKTRGQQVTLSCSPISGHRSVSWYQQTPGQGLQFLFEYFSETQRNKGNFPGRFSGRQFSNSRSEMNVSTLELGDSALYLCASSQDRGRADEKLFFGSGTQLSVL.

The V call is TRBV9, the J call TRBJ2-1; D might be TRBD2 (5 bases). In germline, CDR1 is SGDLS, CDR2 YYNGEE. V dropped 4 bases and J dropped 5 bases, with 13 bases sitting between them. This CDR3 has 14 amino acids. The CDR3 DNA follows: TGTGCCAGCAGCCTAGAATGGGAGAACAATGAGCAGTTCTTC. Its translation is CASSLEWENNEQFF.

This clone was recorded a few times. This sequence joins TRBV21-1 and TRBJ1-1; the table's D call TRBD1 went unverified against the DNA. TRBV21-1 is an annotated pseudogene. The CDR3 has 14 residues. The CDR3 is CASSLQGIDTEAFF. The CDR3 nucleotides are TGTGCCAGCAGCTTACAGGGCATCGATACTGAAGCTTTCTTT.

The gene calls are TRBV4-1 and TRBJ1-2, with a weak D call TRBD1 (6 bases). This CDR3 is 19 amino acids long. The germline gives CDR1 MGHRA, CDR2 YSYEKL. Trimming took 0 bases from V and 2 from J, leaving 22 bases between them. CDR3 in DNA: TGCGCCAGCAGCCAAGATATGAGGGGGGGCGCCCGGGTCAACTATGGCTACACCTTC. This sequence encodes CASSQDMRGGARVNYGYTF.

The chain employs TRBV4-1 and TRBJ1-2; D is undetermined. V shed 2 bases and J shed 5 bases, with 12 bases lying between them. The CDR3 is 14 amino acids. From germline, CDR1 is MGHRA and CDR2 YSYEKL. The CDR3 is CASSQLTSGYGYTF. DNA of the CDR3: TGCGCCAGCAGCCAATTGACCTCCGGGTATGGCTACACCTTC.

This chain joins TRBV19 and TRBJ1-5; the D gene is possibly TRBD1 (5 bases). The CDR3 runs to 15 residues. The V and J ends lost 4 bases and 3 bases respectively, with 13 bases between them. The germline gives CDR1 LNHDA, CDR2 SQIVND (reference sequence). The CDR3 DNA reads TGTGCCAGTAGTACCGCCGGGACTTTCAATCAGCCCCAGCATTTT. It specifies CASSTAGTFNQPQHF.

The chain links TRBV4-3 to TRBJ2-7; the match to TRBD2 covers 10 bases. The CDR3 runs 19 residues. The germline V gene encodes CDR1 LGHNA and CDR2 YSLEER. The ends lost 0 bases at V and 7 bases at J; junction bases unmatched: 18. CDR3 amino acids: CASSQEVVVVSSGSQEQYF. CDR3 sequence (DNA): TGCGCCAGCAGCCAAGAGGTCGTTGTCGTGTCTAGCGGGAGTCAGGAGCAGTACTTC.

This clone appeared a few times. The rearrangement joins TRBV28 to TRBJ1-5, with TRBD1 matching over 7 bases. The CDR3 extends over 16 amino acids. V trimming: 5 bases; J trimming: 6 bases; junction bases outside the gene matches: 13. Germline V gene sequence: CDR1 MDHEN, CDR2 SYDVKM. CDR3 in DNA: TGTGCCAGCAGTCCCCGTGAACAGGGGTTTCGTCAGCCCCAGCATTTT. It encodes CASSPREQGFRQPQHF.

V usage is TRBV28 and J usage is TRBJ2-7; 8 bases fit TRBD1. The CDR3 is 15 amino acids. Germline assignment: CDR1 MDHEN and CDR2 SYDVKM. Trimming removed 6 bases from V and 2 bases from J; junction bases left unmatched: 9. The CDR3 DNA sequence: TGTGCCAGCAGCCCAGGGGGCCGGGCCACCTACGAGCAGTACTTC. Its translation: CASSPGGRATYEQYF. Based on the CDR3 plus reference TRBV28 and TRBJ2-7, the full variable domain is DVKVTQSSRYLVKRTGEKVFLECVQDMDHENMFWYRQDPGLGLRLIYFSYDVKMKEKGDIPEGYSVSREKKERFSLILESASTNQTSMYLCASSPGGRATYEQYFGPGTRLTVT.

The rearrangement joins TRBV4-2 to TRBJ2-1; 10 bases line up with TRBD2. Unmatched junction bases numbered 4, after V lost 3 bases and J lost 5 bases. Germline CDR1 and CDR2: LGHNA and YNFKEQ. The CDR3 has 15 residues. Here the CDR3 DNA reads TGTGCCAGCAGCCATGAAGCGGGGGGGCACAATGAGCAGTTCTTC. Protein sequence: CASSHEAGGHNEQFF.

The gene calls are TRBV19 and TRBJ1-2, with D tentatively TRBD1 (6 bases). CDR1 is LNHDA, CDR2 SQIVND, per germline (reference sequence). Trimming stripped 7 bases from V and 4 bases from J, with 31 bases between. The CDR3 spans 19 residues. CDR3 nucleotides: TGTGCCAGTATCGATTCGTTTTCGTCCGGAAGGGACAATAGCTATGGCTACACCTTC. Its translation: CASIDSFSSGRDNSYGYTF.

The rearrangement uses TRBV5-4 and TRBJ2-1, with D perhaps TRBD2 (5 bases). Germline CDR1 SGHNT, CDR2 YYREEE (reference sequence). This CDR3 contains 14 residues. V lost 4 bases, J lost 5 bases, and 13 bases lay in between. CDR3 protein: CASSPSDLDNEQFF. CDR3 nucleotide sequence: TGTGCCAGCAGCCCCTCGGACTTGGACAATGAGCAGTTCTTC.

The chain joins TRBV4-2 to TRBJ2-3, with 10 bases fitting TRBD2. The CDR3 is 16 amino acids. CDR1 is LGHNA and CDR2 is YNFKEQ in the germline V gene. Trimming removed 0 bases from V and 3 bases from J; junction bases left unmatched: 3. CDR3 in amino acids: CASSQESLAGTDTQYF. CDR3 nucleotide sequence: TGTGCCAGCAGCCAAGAGTCACTAGCGGGGACAGATACGCAGTATTTT.

V and J are TRBV10-3 and TRBJ1-3; maybe TRBD1 (5 bases). Trimming shortened V by 5 bases and J by 3 bases, and 14 bases separated the two germline ends. The CDR3 is made up of 15 amino acids. The germline V gene encodes CDR1 ENHRY and CDR2 SYGVKD. The CDR3 region has the DNA TGTGCCATCAGTAGCGACCAGGGAGGTGGAAACACCATATATTTT. Protein product: CAISSDQGGGNTIYF.

The V and J genes are TRBV6-5 and TRBJ2-3; 8 nucleotides match TRBD2. Germline CDR1 MNHEY, CDR2 SVGAGI. This CDR3 is built from 15 residues. J gave up 0 bases and V 5 bases, and 4 bases lay outside the gene matches. The CDR3 DNA reads as TGTGCCAGCAGTGGCGGACTAGCTAGCACAGATACGCAGTATTTT. This codes for CASSGGLASTDTQYF.

This clone came up a few times. The chain carries TRBV7-2 and TRBJ1-3; 7 bases are shared with TRBD1. CDR1 SGHTA and CDR2 FQGNSA come from the germline V gene. V lost 0 bases and J lost 7; bases outside the gene matches: 6. CDR3 length equals 15 residues. The CDR3 reads CASSLARDSSNTIYF. For the CDR3, the DNA is TGTGCCAGCAGCTTAGCGAGGGACAGCAGTAACACCATATATTTT.

The chain recombines TRBV6-5 with TRBJ1-5, with 9 positions matching TRBD1. Germline V lookup: CDR1 MNHEY, CDR2 SVGAGI. V dropped 2 bases and J dropped 7; count of bases not matched to a gene: 6. This CDR3 contains 15 residues. The CDR3 loop reads CASSYRTGGDQPQHF. Here the CDR3 DNA reads TGTGCCAGCAGTTACAGAACAGGGGGCGACCAGCCCCAGCATTTT.

The gene calls are TRBV6-1 and TRBJ1-5; the match to TRBD1 covers 9 bases. Losses at the gene ends were 2 bases for V and 2 bases for J; bases not matched to a gene: 10. CDR3 length: 18 residues. The germline V gene encodes CDR1 MNHNS and CDR2 SASEGT. As DNA, the CDR3 is TGTGCCAGCAGTGAATCGGGACAGGGAAGAAGGGGCAATCAGCCCCAGCATTTT. Translating gives CASSESGQGRRGNQPQHF.

The rearrangement joins TRBV29-1 to TRBJ2-5; 16 bases are shared with TRBD2. CDR3 length: 16 amino acids. Trimming cost V 4 bases and J 4 bases; bases outside gene matches: 6. In germline, CDR1 is SQVTM, CDR2 ANQGSEA. This CDR3 reads CSVGGTSGRAVETQYF. The CDR3 DNA reads TGCAGCGTTGGGGGGACTAGCGGGAGGGCCGTAGAGACCCAGTACTTC.

This rearrangement joins TRBV5-1 to TRBJ2-7, with 8 bases matching TRBD2. V gave up 4 bases and J gave up 1 base; unmatched junction bases: 10. This CDR3 region has 16 residues. CDR1 SGHRS and CDR2 YFSETQ come from the germline V gene. CDR3 protein: CASSAELAGPSYEQYF. The CDR3 nucleotides are TGCGCCAGCAGCGCGGAGCTAGCGGGCCCTTCCTACGAGCAGTACTTC.

This rearrangement joins TRBV2 to TRBJ2-1; D perhaps matches TRBD2 (6 bases). The CDR3 runs to 15 residues. Trimming took off 10 bases at V and 4 bases at J, with 20 bases between the two ends. CDR1 SNHLY and CDR2 FYNNEI come from the germline V gene. In DNA form, the CDR3 reads TGTGCCACCTGGCCGGATGGTAGCGGATACAATGAGCAGTTCTTC. Protein: CATWPDGSGYNEQFF.

The V and J genes are TRBV25-1 and TRBJ1-5; D remains unclear. V was cut by 4 bases and J by 3 bases, with 7 bases left in between. Germline V CDR1 and CDR2: MGHDK, SYGVNS. This CDR3 is built from 13 residues. CDR3 sequence: CASSAGINQPQHF. DNA of the CDR3: TGTGCCAGCAGTGCCGGGATCAATCAGCCCCAGCATTTT.

This rearrangement joins TRBV4-1 to TRBJ2-7, with D unresolved. The length of the CDR3 is 14 residues. The germline V and J ends were trimmed by 1 base and 3 bases, with 10 bases remaining between them. Germline CDR1 MGHRA, CDR2 YSYEKL. Here the CDR3 reads CASSQGNLNYEQYF. CDR3 nucleotides: TGCGCCAGCAGCCAAGGCAACCTAAACTACGAGCAGTACTTC.

This rearrangement joins TRBV5-1 to TRBJ1-1; D is possibly TRBD1 (6 bases). The CDR3 extends over 16 amino acids. V lost 5 bases and J 4 bases, leaving 21 bases between the germline ends. Germline V gene data show CDR1 as SGHRS and CDR2 as YFSETQ. The CDR3 DNA sequence: TGCGCCAGCAGGCCAACAGGCCGGGGAGGGGGCACTGAAGCTTTCTTT. This gives the protein CASRPTGRGGGTEAFF.

The chain has TRBV2 and TRBJ2-3, with TRBD2 matching 12 bases. The V and J ends lost 9 bases and 2 bases, in that order; junction bases with no gene match: 27. The CDR3 contains 22 residues. CDR1 and CDR2 from the germline V gene are SNHLY and FYNNEI. The CDR3 is CARKNSDGRTSGAQIHTDTQYF. The CDR3 coding sequence is TGTGCCAGAAAGAACTCGGACGGGAGGACTAGCGGGGCTCAAATACACACAGATACGCAGTATTTT.

The rearrangement uses TRBV15 and TRBJ1-3; D gene ambiguous. Germline CDR1 and CDR2: LNHNV and YYDKDF (reference sequence). The CDR3 has 15 amino acids. Trimming shortened V by 6 bases and J by 1 base, and 13 bases separated the two germline ends. The CDR3 loop reads CATREIRSSGNTIYF. CDR3 DNA sequence: TGTGCCACCAGAGAAATACGGAGTTCTGGAAACACCATATATTTT. Together with reference TRBV15 and TRBJ1-3, the CDR3 gives the full variable domain: DAMVIQNPRYQVTQFGKPVTLSCSQTLNHNVMYWYQQKSSQAPKLLFHYYDKDFNNEADTPDNFQSRRPNTSFCFLDIRSPGLGDTAMYLCATREIRSSGNTIYFGEGSWLTVV.